This T cell receptor beta chain was obtained from a study of OX40 agonist ivuxolimab in advanced cancers. J gave up 7 bases and V 2 bases, and 7 bases lay outside the gene matches. In germline, CDR1 is MNHEY, CDR2 SVGAGI. This CDR3 has 15 residues. TCRdb's copy holds only in-frame clones and misses some; the assay was immunoSEQ multiplex PCR. The sample records about 78,000 clones, around 87% being singletons. V usage is TRBV6-5 and J usage is TRBJ1-5; 8 bases match TRBD1. Sequencing used CD4+ or CD8+ T cells sorted from blood, obtained in a trial of the OX40 agonist ivuxolimab. The origin of this receptor is an adult with an advanced solid tumor such as melanoma, head and neck, liver or kidney cancer. In DNA form, the CDR3 reads TGTGCCAGCAGTTACGAGGACAGGGAAAAACAGCCCCAGCATTTT. This sequence encodes CASSYEDREKQPQHF.